The source of this TCR beta chain is a study of T cells after yellow fever vaccination. TCRdb reprocessed the 5' RACE reads via MiXCR and lists one record per CDR3 protein. The sample contains approximately 240,000 distinct CDR3 sequences, roughly 3.5% of which appear only once. This clonotype appeared many times. This TCR came from a man aged 18 to 30 who received the YFV17D yellow fever vaccine. The sample was PBMCs, taken 15 days after the yellow fever booster vaccination.

The CDR3 is CASSEWDGGFV. The CDR3 DNA reads as TGTGCCAGCAGTGAATGGGACGGCGGATTCGTC. The rearrangement joins TRBV2 to TRBJ2-7, with D possibly called TRBD1 or TRBD2 (5 bases each). This CDR3 has 11 residues. From germline, CDR1 is SNHLY and CDR2 FYNNEI.